One and the same sample provided the 10 T cell receptor beta chains below, sequenced in a study of T-cell memory formation after mild COVID-19. TCRdb re-derived calls from the 5' RACE reads in MiXCR, one entry per CDR3 protein. The sample consists of under 550,000 distinct CDR3 sequences, 15% to 20% of them appearing once. Sequenced sample: PBMCs or a T cell subset sorted from them (not recorded which). All receptors come from a young man who had mild COVID-19 (a few samples of this study predate the infection). Cell type and time point are not known.

The chain joins TRBV6-2 or TRBV6-3 to TRBJ2-1; no definite D call. Trimming removed 11 bases at V and 10 bases at J, with 9 bases between. This CDR3 has 9 amino acids. The V gene's germline CDR1 is MNHEY and CDR2 SVGEGT. The chain's CDR3 is CAGASEQFF. The CDR3 DNA reads TGTGCCGGCGCCAGCGAGCAGTTCTTC.

This clonotype occurred many times. The chain joins TRBV5-1 to TRBJ1-1; tentatively, D is TRBD1 (5 bases). This CDR3 contains 14 residues. Germline V gives CDR1 SGHRS, CDR2 YFSETQ. Trimming stripped 2 bases from V and 1 base from J, with 9 bases between. CDR3 amino acids: CASSFDGQNTEAFF. The DNA for the CDR3 is TGCGCCAGCAGCTTCGACGGACAGAACACTGAAGCTTTCTTT.

This clonotype was detected only a few times. The CDR3 region is CSAFTGLAVDGEQFF. The DNA for the CDR3 is TGCAGTGCTTTTACGGGACTAGCAGTCGATGGTGAGCAGTTCTTC. This sequence joins TRBV20-1 and TRBJ2-1; the match to TRBD2 covers 9 bases. The J segment lost 9 bases and the V segment lost 5 bases, leaving 14 bases of the junction unmatched. This CDR3 is built from 15 residues. The germline V gene has CDR1 DFQATT and CDR2 SNEGSKA (reference sequence).

This clonotype was seen more than once but under ten times. J is TRBJ1-6 and V is TRBV4-1; TRBD1 matches at 7 bases. With 1 base clipped from V and 5 bases from J, the junction kept 2 bases outside the gene matches. The germline V gene encodes CDR1 MGHRA and CDR2 YSYEKL. This CDR3 has 15 amino acids. The CDR3 bases are TGCGCCAGCAGCCAAGGAGGGACAGATAATTCACCCCTCCACTTT. Its translation is CASSQGGTDNSPLHF.

CDR3 region: CASSRPPNEQFF. In nucleotides, the CDR3 is TGTGCCAGCAGCCGACCCCCCAATGAGCAGTTCTTC. The rearrangement joins TRBV28 to TRBJ2-1; D uncertain. Trimming took off 6 bases at V and 6 bases at J, with 9 bases between the two ends. This CDR3 has 12 residues. The germline V gene has CDR1 MDHEN and CDR2 SYDVKM.

This sequence joins TRBV25-1 and TRBJ2-5; maybe TRBD1 (6 bases). Germline loops: CDR1 MGHDK, CDR2 SYGVNS. The CDR3 extends over 16 amino acids. Trimming removed 5 bases at V and 4 bases at J, with 20 bases between. In nucleotides, the CDR3 is TGTGCCAGCAGTCCCCATAAACAGGGATGGGGAGAGACCCAGTACTTC. Translated: CASSPHKQGWGETQYF.

The chain uses TRBV7-9 and TRBJ1-1; 7 nucleotides line up with TRBD1. Germline values: CDR1 SEHNR, CDR2 FQNEAQ (reference sequence). This CDR3 has 18 amino acids. V lost 1 base and J lost 0; bases outside the gene matches: 11. The CDR3 region is CASSLGVVAGGLNTEAFF. The CDR3 coding sequence is TGTGCCAGCAGCTTAGGGGTCGTTGCAGGGGGTTTGAACACTGAAGCTTTCTTT.

This clonotype turned up a few times. The chain has TRBV27 and TRBJ2-1, with D perhaps matching TRBD1 (6 bases). Trimming left V 0 bases short and J 7 bases short, with 7 bases between. Germline V gene lookup returns CDR1 MNHEY and CDR2 SMNVEV (reference sequence). This CDR3 is 13 amino acids long. The CDR3 protein is CASSLSRGNEQFF. The CDR3 DNA reads as TGTGCCAGCAGTTTATCCAGGGGAAATGAGCAGTTCTTC.

This clonotype occurred many times. V and J are TRBV7-8 and TRBJ2-3; 14 bases align to TRBD2. V lost 0 bases and J lost 4; bases outside the gene matches: 12. Germline-derived CDR1 and CDR2 are SGHVS and FQNEAQ. The CDR3 runs 20 residues. For the CDR3, the DNA is TGTGCCAGCAGCTTAGCGCTAGGGACTAGCGGGGGCCCATTAGCAGATACGCAGTATTTT. This codes for CASSLALGTSGGPLADTQYF.

The chain combines TRBV6-4 with TRBJ1-6; D is possibly TRBD1 (5 bases). V was pared by 0 bases and J by 7 bases, with 10 bases between. CDR1 MRHNA and CDR2 SNTAGT come from the germline V gene. This CDR3 is 15 amino acids long. CDR3 DNA: TGTGCCAGCAGTGACTCGGCAGGGATGAATTCACCCCTCCACTTT. This codes for CASSDSAGMNSPLHF.